The subject of this entry is one T cell receptor (beta chain). Antigen unknown. Time point here: baseline, week 1 (first vaccination visit). Treatment given: pre-vaccination baseline after standard-of-care therapy. This sample is drawn from a study of a mutant IDH1 vaccine in newly diagnosed glioma. For the study at large: Before enrollment, patients got radiotherapy alone, temozolomide alone, or mostly the combination.

The CDR3 spans 13 residues. Trimming pared 8 bases from V and 1 base from J, leaving 11 bases between. Germline V gives CDR1 SEHNR, CDR2 FQNEAQ (reference sequence). Study findings and constraints: There seemed to be no relation between pseudoprogression and changes in top peripheral T cell clonotypes.

TCRdb's copy holds only in-frame clones and misses some; the assay was immunoSEQ multiplex PCR. The table records 50,000 or so clones, roughly 80% of them present only once. The genes are TRBV7-9 and TRBJ1-2; D unresolved. The TCR was taken from a man younger than 35 with glioma. The sequenced sample was PBMCs, obtained from a glioma patient treated with radiotherapy, temozolomide or both. The CDR3 DNA reads as TGTGCCAGCCGATCTCTGGGTAACTATGGCTACACCTTC. Protein: CASRSLGNYGYTF. Full variable domain (remainder filled in from reference TRBV7-9 and TRBJ1-2): DTGVSQNPRHKITKRGQNVTFRCDPISEHNRLYWYRQTLGQGPEFLTYFQNEAQLEKSRLLSDRFSAERPKGSFSTLEIQRTEQGDSAMYLCASRSLGNYGYTFGSGTRLTVV.